This is a list of T cell receptor beta chains from one sample in a study of preoperative IRX-2 immunotherapy in early breast cancer. Clones were sequenced by immunoSEQ multiplex PCR, and TCRdb holds only the in-frame ones, with some missing. The sample records 30,000 to 45,000 clones, roughly four fifths being singletons. Source: lymph node tissue, taken after IRX-2 immunotherapy. These receptors all stem from a human donor with breast cancer. The CDR3 runs from the conserved cysteine through the conserved F or W. Fields, in order: D gene, V gene, J gene, clone size, CDR3 length, CDR3 DNA, CDR3 protein. The D gene is left open where the match is weak. Clone size, where shown, is once, few, many, or a class for clones that have expanded.

TRBD1,TRBV19,TRBJ2-5,few,16,TGTGCCAGTACCCAGATCGGGACAGGGGGCAAAGAGACCCAGTACTTC,CASTQIGTGGKETQYF
TRBD2,TRBV11-3,TRBJ2-1,-,15,TGTGCCAGCAGCTCCCTAGCGGGGGGGGGCAATGAGCAGTTCTTC,CASSSLAGGGNEQFF
-,TRBV6-8,TRBJ1-2,-,12,TGTGCCAGCAGCCGATCTAACTATGGCTACACCTTC,CASSRSNYGYTF
-,TRBV7-1,TRBJ2-2,-,15,TGTGCCAGCAGTAGGGGACTCGTCAACACCGGGGAGCTGTTTTTT,CASSRGLVNTGELFF
-,TRBV7-6,TRBJ2-7,-,14,TGTGCCAGCAGCTTAGGAGGGGGTTCCTTCGAGCAGTACTTC,CASSLGGGSFEQYF
-,TRBV7-4,TRBJ1-2,-,16,TGTGCCAGCAGCCTTTCTGGGGTAAGAGCTAACTATGGCTACACCTTC,CASSLSGVRANYGYTF
-,TRBV6-8,TRBJ1-1,-,14,TGTGCCAGCGTACTATTAAGCGGGGCCACTGAAGCTTTCTTT,CASVLLSGATEAFF
-,TRBV29-1,TRBJ2-3,few,12,TGCAGCGTTGAATGGAACACAGATACGCAGTATTTT,CSVEWNTDTQYF
TRBD1,TRBV28,TRBJ1-2,-,15,TGTGCCAGCAGTTCTCCCGGGACAGGGGGCTATGGCTACACCTTC,CASSSPGTGGYGYTF
-,TRBV28,TRBJ1-2,once,15,TGTGCCAGCAAATACCGGGCTATGGCGGGGAGAGGCTACACCTTC,CASKYRAMAGRGYTF
-,TRBV30,TRBJ1-6,-,12,TGTGCCTGGAGTGGCCGCTCCTCACCCCTCCACTTT,CAWSGRSSPLHF
-,TRBV7-1,TRBJ2-7,-,16,TGTGCCGAGCTCCTGACCGGGACCGAAGGCAATTACGAGCAGTACTTC,CAELLTGTEGNYEQYF
-,TRBV23-1,TRBJ2-7,-,15,TGCGCCAGCAGCCAAGATATCGGAATTTCCTACGAGCAGTACTTC,CASSQDIGISYEQYF
TRBD1,TRBV11-3,TRBJ1-3,few,16,TGTGCCAGCAGCTTAGATACCAGGGGGCCCGGAAACACCATATATTTT,CASSLDTRGPGNTIYF
-,TRBV14,TRBJ2-3,few,15,TGTGCCAGCAGCCAAGTCCTGGGGGCCCCAGATACGCAGTATTTT,CASSQVLGAPDTQYF
-,TRBV5-1,TRBJ1-2,once,17,TGCGCCAGCAGCTTGGTGTTTGACACCAACTCATTGGGAGGCTACACCTTC,CASSLVFDTNSLGGYTF
-,TRBV11-3,TRBJ2-1,-,15,TGTGCCAGCAGCTTTTTAGGGGTCATGCACAATGAGCAGTTCTTC,CASSFLGVMHNEQFF
-,TRBV15,TRBJ2-2,few,16,TGTGCCACCAGCAAATTCCGGGACCGTAAAACCGGGGAGCTGTTTTTT,CATSKFRDRKTGELFF
TRBD1,TRBV5-1,TRBJ2-7,-,15,TGCGCCAGCAGCTTGGGACAGGGGGCTGACTACGAGCAGTACTTC,CASSLGQGADYEQYF
-,TRBV15,TRBJ1-5,-,15,TGTGCCACCAGCAGAGATCACAGGGAGGGACAGCCCCAGCATTTT,CATSRDHREGQPQHF
TRBD1,TRBV11-3,TRBJ1-2,-,15,TGTGCCAGCAGCTGGGGGGACAGGGCAGGCTATGGCTACACCTTC,CASSWGDRAGYGYTF
TRBD1,TRBV18,TRBJ2-6,-,17,TGTGCCAGCTCACCAGCCCAACAGGGGGCTGGGGCCAACGTCCTGACTTTC,CASSPAQQGAGANVLTF
TRBD2,TRBV30,TRBJ2-2,-,13,TGTGCCTGGAGTAAACTAGCGGTCGGGGAGCTGTTTTTT,CAWSKLAVGELFF
TRBD2,TRBV11-3,TRBJ2-1,-,15,TGTGCCAGCAGCTTGCCCAGCGGGGGATGGGGTGAGCAGTTCTTC,CASSLPSGGWGEQFF
-,TRBV19,TRBJ1-1,-,16,TGTGCCAGTAGTATAGTTTATTGGGAATTGAACACTGAAGCTTTCTTT,CASSIVYWELNTEAFF
-,TRBV28,TRBJ1-2,-,16,TGTGCCAGCAGACCCCGGGCAGGGGCCTGGAACTATGGCTACACCTTC,CASRPRAGAWNYGYTF
TRBD1,TRBV4-1,TRBJ1-2,-,17,TGCGCCAGCAGCCAAGATATTGACAGGGGAAGAAACTATGGCTACACCTTC,CASSQDIDRGRNYGYTF
TRBD1,TRBV28,TRBJ1-2,once,14,TGTGCCAGCATCGGCCGGGACAGGGTGAATGGCTACACCTTC,CASIGRDRVNGYTF
TRBD2,TRBV10-2,TRBJ2-7,-,13,TGCGCCAGCAGTCTAGCGGGGGGCTACGAGCAGTACTTC,CASSLAGGYEQYF
-,TRBV7-6,TRBJ2-3,-,14,TGTGCCAGCAGCTCAGGACTGGTGAGGGATACGCAGTATTTT,CASSSGLVRDTQYF
-,TRBV6-8,TRBJ1-1,once,17,TGTGCCAGCAATAGCCGAACTATTCAGGCGACTTTGACTGAAGCTTTCTTT,CASNSRTIQATLTEAFF
-,TRBV23-1,TRBJ1-4,-,17,TGCGCCAGCAGCCAGTTGGGGTGGACGGAAAATAATGAAAAACTGTTTTTT,CASSQLGWTENNEKLFF
TRBD1,TRBV6-8,TRBJ1-2,-,14,TGTGCCAGCAGTTCTCGACAGGGCCGGGATGGCTACACCTTC,CASSSRQGRDGYTF
TRBD2,TRBV11-3,TRBJ2-5,few,16,TGTGCCAGCAGCCAGCGGGGCAGCCGGGGCCGCGAGACCCAGTACTTC,CASSQRGSRGRETQYF
-,TRBV11-3,TRBJ1-2,-,15,TGTGCCAGCAGCCATCCCAGGGATCCCGCCTATGGCTACACCTTC,CASSHPRDPAYGYTF
TRBD1,TRBV6-8,TRBJ2-2,-,15,TGTGCCAGCAGTTACTCGGACAGGGCGGGTGGGGAGCTGTTTTTT,CASSYSDRAGGELFF
-,TRBV19,TRBJ1-1,few,13,TGTGCCAGTAGTATCGCGCGGGACGCTGAAGCTTTCTTT,CASSIARDAEAFF
-,TRBV18,TRBJ1-4,-,14,TGTGCCAGCACACGAGGGGCAACTAATGAAAAACTGTTTTTT,CASTRGATNEKLFF
-,TRBV19,TRBJ1-6,-,16,TGTGCCAGTAGCACCACAGGGTTGACCTATAATTCACCCCTCCACTTT,CASSTTGLTYNSPLHF
TRBD2,TRBV6-8,TRBJ2-4,-,15,TGTGCCAGCAGGTTGGGAGCGGGGCTAGCAGGCATTCAGTACTTC,CASRLGAGLAGIQYF
TRBD2,TRBV19,TRBJ2-1,-,15,TGTGCCAGTAGTATAATGCGGGGGGGCCAGTGGGAGCAGTTCTTC,CASSIMRGGQWEQFF
-,TRBV22-1,TRBJ2-1,-,15,TGTGCCAGCAGTTTAGCGGGCAGGGTGGACAATGAGCAGTTCTTC,CASSLAGRVDNEQFF
-,TRBV11-3,TRBJ2-3,-,16,TGTGCCAGCAGCTTGAATCTAGCATTTGGCACAGATACGCAGTATTTT,CASSLNLAFGTDTQYF
TRBD2,TRBV6-8,TRBJ2-3,few,18,TGTGCCAGCAGTTACCTCCTCCTAGCGGACACACGCACAGATACGCAGTATTTT,CASSYLLLADTRTDTQYF
-,TRBV7-4,TRBJ2-1,-,13,TGTGCCAGCGGACGCCCCGAGACTCCAAATCCGTTCTTC,CASGRPETPNPFF
TRBD1,TRBV12-5,TRBJ2-2,-,13,TGTGCCAGTACCGGGACAGGGGTCGGGGAGCTGTTTTTT,CASTGTGVGELFF
-,TRBV5-1,TRBJ1-1,-,14,TGCGCCAGCAGCCCAGGCCGGGGTAGGACTGAAGCTTTCTTT,CASSPGRGRTEAFF
-,TRBV28,TRBJ1-4,-,15,TGTGCCAGCAAGGCCCCAGCCGATAAGGGTGAAAAACTGTTTTTT,CASKAPADKGEKLFF
-,TRBV6-8,TRBJ2-5,-,14,TGTGCCAGCAGTTACGCTAGTCGCCAAGATGCCCAGTACTTC,CASSYASRQDAQYF